These T cell receptor beta chains were read from a single sample in a study of blood T cells in healthy people across ages. Each CDR3 protein is one row after TCRdb ran MiXCR on the 5' RACE reads. The data hold under 2,000,000 distinct CDR3 sequences, with about 50% observed a single time. Specimen: blood. These TCRs come from a woman in her forties in good health. CDR3s leave out the opening cysteine and the closing phenylalanine or tryptophan. Size is stated for part of the rows, as once, few or many counts, or as a class when the clone is expanded.

v_call: TRBV28
j_call: TRBJ2-5
clone_size: .
cdr3_aa: ASIHPQPGREYQETQY

v_call: TRBV20-1
j_call: TRBJ2-3
clone_size: few
cdr3_aa: SAREPNGRWITDTQY

v_call: TRBV13
j_call: .
clone_size: .
cdr3_aa: ASSLLTAETQY

v_call: TRBV25-1
j_call: TRBJ2-3
clone_size: .
cdr3_aa: ASSEQGKNTDTQY

v_call: TRBV20-1
j_call: TRBJ1-1
clone_size: .
cdr3_aa: SVTLGRANTEAF

v_call: TRBV7-2
j_call: TRBJ1-5
clone_size: .
cdr3_aa: ASSADWGQPQH

v_call: TRBV5-4
j_call: TRBJ1-4
clone_size: .
cdr3_aa: ASRPHPGEKLF

v_call: TRBV12-3/TRBV12-4
j_call: TRBJ2-5
clone_size: few
cdr3_aa: ASSRPGHHQETQY

v_call: TRBV6-6
j_call: TRBJ1-5
clone_size: .
cdr3_aa: ASSYSNRGDNQPQH

v_call: TRBV5-1
j_call: TRBJ2-3
clone_size: few
cdr3_aa: ASSDTTSGDTQY

v_call: TRBV28
j_call: TRBJ2-4
clone_size: many
cdr3_aa: ASSPTAGKNIQY

v_call: TRBV28
j_call: TRBJ2-1
clone_size: .
cdr3_aa: ASSSPSGGYNEQF

v_call: TRBV7-6
j_call: TRBJ2-1
clone_size: few
cdr3_aa: ASSLIGGGEYNEQF

v_call: TRBV7-2
j_call: .
clone_size: .
cdr3_aa: ASSLTRGGTEETQY

v_call: TRBV10-2
j_call: TRBJ2-5
clone_size: few
cdr3_aa: ASTPKLLAGVQETQY

v_call: TRBV7-2
j_call: TRBJ2-3
clone_size: .
cdr3_aa: ASSSQGALSTDTQY

v_call: TRBV20-1
j_call: TRBJ2-3
clone_size: few
cdr3_aa: SAREYWTRLGTDTQY

v_call: TRBV28
j_call: TRBJ2-3
clone_size: few
cdr3_aa: ASRDIDGTDTQY

v_call: TRBV27
j_call: TRBJ2-4
clone_size: few
cdr3_aa: ASSFLGQWY

v_call: TRBV29-1
j_call: TRBJ2-3
clone_size: .
cdr3_aa: SVLGVSTDTQY

v_call: TRBV6-2/TRBV6-3
j_call: TRBJ2-3
clone_size: .
cdr3_aa: ASSDSGVRTQY

v_call: TRBV28
j_call: TRBJ2-1
clone_size: .
cdr3_aa: ASTLNLGWEQF

v_call: TRBV4-2
j_call: TRBJ2-1
clone_size: .
cdr3_aa: ASSQDSLHSSYNEQF

v_call: TRBV6-2/TRBV6-3
j_call: TRBJ1-4
clone_size: .
cdr3_aa: ASSYSTGFDEKLF

v_call: TRBV12-3/TRBV12-4
j_call: TRBJ2-7
clone_size: few
cdr3_aa: ASSPPAGANYEQY

v_call: TRBV5-6
j_call: TRBJ2-3
clone_size: .
cdr3_aa: ASLRGAYSTDTQY

v_call: TRBV29-1
j_call: TRBJ1-2
clone_size: few
cdr3_aa: SGGASYGYT

v_call: TRBV12-3/TRBV12-4
j_call: TRBJ1-1
clone_size: .
cdr3_aa: ASSSFQGALAF

v_call: TRBV4-1
j_call: TRBJ1-5
clone_size: many
cdr3_aa: ASSRTGEDQPQH

v_call: TRBV6-1
j_call: TRBJ1-2
clone_size: .
cdr3_aa: ASSPAGLGISYT

v_call: TRBV6-2/TRBV6-3
j_call: TRBJ2-5
clone_size: .
cdr3_aa: ASSYSRTDQETQY

v_call: TRBV20-1
j_call: TRBJ1-2
clone_size: few
cdr3_aa: SASTTGTPYGYT

v_call: TRBV12-3/TRBV12-4
j_call: TRBJ1-2
clone_size: .
cdr3_aa: ASSPAPDGYT

v_call: TRBV6-5
j_call: .
clone_size: .
cdr3_aa: ASSKGRGRHNEQY

v_call: TRBV15
j_call: TRBJ2-3
clone_size: few
cdr3_aa: ATSSRRTTSGDTQY

v_call: TRBV7-9
j_call: TRBJ1-4
clone_size: few
cdr3_aa: ASSLAPNEKLF

v_call: TRBV20-1
j_call: TRBJ2-1
clone_size: .
cdr3_aa: SAPGQGPYSEQF